One sample yielded the 15 T cell receptor beta chains listed below, sequenced in a study of tumor-infiltrating lymphocytes in oesophageal squamous cell carcinoma. TCRdb re-derived calls from the PCR reads in MiXCR, one entry per CDR3 protein. The data contain about 22,000 distinct CDR3 sequences, approximately 34% of them singletons. Material for sequencing was esophageal tumor tissue. Receptors were obtained from a female donor with esophageal squamous cell carcinoma.

This clonotype was seen repeatedly, ten times or more. This chain connects TRBV6-6 to TRBJ1-1, with D tentatively TRBD1 (5 bases). In germline, CDR1 is MNHNY, CDR2 SVGAGI (reference sequence). Trimming pared 2 bases from V and 1 base from J, leaving 5 bases between. The CDR3 contains 13 residues. CDR3 amino acids: CASSYDRNTEAFF. The CDR3 coding sequence is TGTGCCAGCAGTTACGACAGGAACACTGAAGCTTTCTTT.

Concerning this clonotype itself: The conserved phenylalanine or tryptophan is not found at the CDR3 terminus, so this likely reflects a read error. Because the CDR3's place on the DNA is in doubt, the DNA is left out and the CDR3 is given as listed by TCRdb. The chain links TRBV6-6 to TRBJ2-5; the table assigns TRBD2, which was not confirmed against the DNA. The CDR3 contains 17 residues when both ends are counted. Germline CDR1 MNHNY, CDR2 SVGAGI (reference sequence). The CDR3 spells CASSYQGTVGSPLHFGN.

By share, this clonotype counts as medium-sized. The chain employs TRBV7-9 and TRBJ1-2; unclear D gene. CDR1 SEHNR and CDR2 FQNEAQ come from the germline V gene (reference sequence). The V end was cut by 3 bases, the J end by 0 bases, with 11 bases between. The CDR3 loop spans 15 amino acids. The CDR3 DNA reads TGTGCCAGCAGCTTTTCAGCTCAAGCTAACTATGGCTACACCTTC. Translating gives CASSFSAQANYGYTF.

A word on this clonotype: A read error may be the cause here, since a much bigger clone is one base away. V is TRBV19 and J is TRBJ2-1; D may correspond to TRBD1 or TRBD2 (6 bases each). Per the germline V gene, CDR1 is LNHDA and CDR2 is SQIVND (reference sequence). Deletions cut 5 bases from V and 10 bases from J, with 18 bases between. The CDR3 loop spans 14 amino acids. CDR3 DNA sequence: TGTGCCAGTAGTGGGGCGGGACATCCTTACGAGCAGTTCTTC. Translated, it gives CASSGAGHPYEQFF.

The chain couples TRBV7-9 to TRBJ2-2; 13 positions match TRBD2. Germline CDR1 and CDR2: SEHNR and FQNEAQ (reference sequence). J lost 0 bases, V lost 6 bases, and 4 bases had no gene match. The length of the CDR3 is 17 residues. CDR3 nucleotides: TGTGCCAGCAGACCTACTAGCGGGGGGGCGAACACCGGGGAGCTGTTTTTT. Protein sequence: CASRPTSGGANTGELFF.

This clonotype has ten or more counts. DNA for the CDR3: TGTGCCAGCAGCTTGGATGGTAGCGGGGCCACCGGGGAGCTGTTTTTT. Encoded protein: CASSLDGSGATGELFF. V gene TRBV5-4 combines with J gene TRBJ2-2, with 8 bases that match TRBD2. The germline V gene encodes CDR1 SGHNT and CDR2 YYREEE (reference sequence). Trimming cost V 0 bases and J 4 bases; bases outside gene matches: 5. The CDR3 extends over 16 amino acids. Full variable domain (missing parts from reference TRBV5-4 and TRBJ2-2): ETGVTQSPTHLIKTRGQQVTLRCSSQSGHNTVSWYQQALGQGPQFIFQYYREEENGRGNFPPRFSGLQFPNYSSELNVNALELDDSALYLCASSLDGSGATGELFFGEGSRLTVL.

Relative to its sample, this clonotype is medium-sized. The rearrangement uses TRBV10-2 and TRBJ1-5; D is unresolved. The germline V and J ends were trimmed by 3 bases and 2 bases, with 5 bases remaining between them. This CDR3 has 13 amino acids. From germline, CDR1 is WSHSY and CDR2 SAAADI. This CDR3 is CASSDWGNQPQHF. DNA for the CDR3: TGCGCCAGCAGTGATTGGGGCAATCAGCCCCAGCATTTT.

This chain uses TRBV7-8 with TRBJ2-1, with TRBD1 as a possible D gene (6 bases). Judging by the DNA end, TRBJ2-7 fits better; the J call may be wrong. The CDR3 is 15 amino acids. Germline V gene data show CDR1 as SGHVS and CDR2 as FQNEAQ. The CDR3 region is CASSLGPDRRYEQYF. CDR3 nucleotides: TGTGCCAGCAGCCTAGGCCCCGACAGGCGATACGAGCAGTACTTC.

V gene TRBV7-6 combines with J gene TRBJ2-7, with no clear D. CDR1 and CDR2 from the germline V gene are SGHVS and FNYEAQ. CDR3 length: 14 residues. The V gene lost 5 bases and the J gene lost 3 bases, with 14 bases spanning the gap. The chain's CDR3 is CASSATVMGYEQYF. In nucleotides, the CDR3 is TGTGCCAGCAGCGCGACTGTTATGGGCTACGAGCAGTACTTC.

This clonotype has a count of ten or more. The genes are TRBV6-1 and TRBJ1-2; D possibly corresponds to TRBD1 (5 bases). V gave up 4 bases and J gave up 2 bases, with 11 bases separating them. Germline V gene sequence: CDR1 MNHNS, CDR2 SASEGT. The CDR3 is 14 amino acids. The CDR3 DNA is TGTGCCAGCAGTGTCAGGGTTAGGAACTATGGCTACACCTTC. It specifies CASSVRVRNYGYTF.

Ten or more counts support this clonotype. The V call is TRBV28, the J call TRBJ1-5; a weak D match, TRBD1 (5 bases). V lost 2 bases to trimming and J lost 1 base, with 12 bases between them. CDR3 size: 16 residues. CDR1 MDHEN and CDR2 SYDVKM come from the germline V gene. The CDR3 region has the DNA TGTGCCAGCAGTTTAGGGGCCCCAAGGAGCAATCAGCCCCAGCATTTT. Amino acids: CASSLGAPRSNQPQHF.

This clonotype was observed many times. The V call is TRBV6-1, the J call TRBJ2-3; D is uncertain. CDR1 MNHNS and CDR2 SASEGT come from the germline V gene. V dropped 5 bases and J dropped 4 bases, with 22 bases sitting between them. The CDR3 covers 17 residues. CDR3 sequence reads: CASSPQLVSFEADTQYF. As DNA, the CDR3 is TGTGCCAGCAGTCCTCAGCTAGTTTCGTTTGAGGCAGATACGCAGTATTTT.

In its sample, this clonotype was seen many times. The chain has TRBV6-1 and TRBJ2-2; TRBD2 aligns across 9 bases. Germline V CDR1 and CDR2: MNHNS, SASEGT. V trimming: 6 bases; J trimming: 6 bases; junction bases outside the gene matches: 11. The CDR3 totals 16 residues. The chain's CDR3 is CASRPPGLAQSGELFF. CDR3 sequence (DNA): TGTGCCAGCAGACCCCCGGGACTAGCTCAGTCCGGGGAGCTGTTTTTT.

There are a few counts of this clonotype. The V gene is TRBV7-9, the J gene TRBJ2-1; TRBD2 matches 8 bases. This CDR3 region has 14 residues. CDR1 SEHNR and CDR2 FQNEAQ come from the germline V gene (reference sequence). Trimming removed 5 bases from V and 12 bases from J; junction bases left unmatched: 12. CDR3 amino acids: CASSDSGIPDTQFF. The CDR3 coding sequence is TGTGCCAGCAGCGATAGCGGGATTCCAGATACGCAGTTCTTC.

In this sample, this clonotype turned up many times. The chain has TRBV27 and TRBJ2-1, with 7 bases matching TRBD2. The germline V gene encodes CDR1 MNHEY and CDR2 SMNVEV (reference sequence). This CDR3 has 16 amino acids. V shed 5 bases and J 0 bases; nucleotides not matched to a gene: 7. CDR3 DNA sequence: TGTGCCAGCAGTCCCTTAGCGGGCGGCTCCTACAATGAGCAGTTCTTC. This sequence encodes CASSPLAGGSYNEQFF.